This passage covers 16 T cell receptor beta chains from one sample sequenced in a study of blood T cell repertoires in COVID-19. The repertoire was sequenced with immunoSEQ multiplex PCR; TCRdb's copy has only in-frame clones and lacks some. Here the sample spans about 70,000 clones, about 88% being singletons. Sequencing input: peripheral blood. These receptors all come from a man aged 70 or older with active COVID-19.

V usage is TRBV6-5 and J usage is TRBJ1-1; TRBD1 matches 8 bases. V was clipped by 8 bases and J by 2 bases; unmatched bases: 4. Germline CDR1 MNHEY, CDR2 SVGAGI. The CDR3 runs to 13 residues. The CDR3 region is CASWTGHNTEAFF. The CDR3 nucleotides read TGTGCCAGCTGGACAGGGCACAACACTGAAGCTTTCTTT.

Written as DNA, the CDR3 is TGCGCCAGCAGCTTGAGCAGGGCCAATGAAGCTTTCTTT. This codes for CASSLSRANEAFF. The rearrangement links TRBV5-1 to TRBJ1-1, with D perhaps matching TRBD1 (5 bases). The germline V gene encodes CDR1 SGHRS and CDR2 YFSETQ. Deletions cut 1 base from V and 7 bases from J, with 11 bases between. The CDR3 runs 13 residues.

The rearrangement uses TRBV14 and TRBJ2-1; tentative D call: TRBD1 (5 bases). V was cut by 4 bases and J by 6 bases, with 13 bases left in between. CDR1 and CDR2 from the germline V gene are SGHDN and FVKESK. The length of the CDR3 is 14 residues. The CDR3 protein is CASSPPWGPNEQFF. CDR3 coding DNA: TGTGCCAGCAGCCCGCCGTGGGGCCCCAATGAGCAGTTCTTC.

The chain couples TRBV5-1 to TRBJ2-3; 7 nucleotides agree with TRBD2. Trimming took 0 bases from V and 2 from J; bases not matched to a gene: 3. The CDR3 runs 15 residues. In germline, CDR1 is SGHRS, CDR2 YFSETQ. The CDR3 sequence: CASSLDGTTTDTQYF. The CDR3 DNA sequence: TGCGCCAGCAGCTTGGACGGGACTACCACAGATACGCAGTATTTT. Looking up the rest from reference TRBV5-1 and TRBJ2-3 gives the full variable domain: KAGVTQTPRYLIKTRGQQVTLSCSPISGHRSVSWYQQTPGQGLQFLFEYFSETQRNKGNFPGRFSGRQFSNSRSEMNVSTLELGDSALYLCASSLDGTTTDTQYFGPGTRLTVL.

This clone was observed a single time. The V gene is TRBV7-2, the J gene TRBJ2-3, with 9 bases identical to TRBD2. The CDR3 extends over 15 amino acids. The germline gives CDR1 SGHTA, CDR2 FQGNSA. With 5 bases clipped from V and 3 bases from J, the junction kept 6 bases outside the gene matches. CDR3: CASSPGGRGTDTQYF. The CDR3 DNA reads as TGTGCCAGCAGCCCCGGCGGGAGGGGGACAGATACGCAGTATTTT.

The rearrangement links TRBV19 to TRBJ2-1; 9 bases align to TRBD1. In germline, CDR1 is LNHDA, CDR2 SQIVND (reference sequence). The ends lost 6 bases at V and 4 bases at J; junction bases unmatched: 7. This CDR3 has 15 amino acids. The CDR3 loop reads CASSQTGGPYNEQFF. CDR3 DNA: TGTGCCAGTAGCCAAACAGGGGGCCCTTACAATGAGCAGTTCTTC.

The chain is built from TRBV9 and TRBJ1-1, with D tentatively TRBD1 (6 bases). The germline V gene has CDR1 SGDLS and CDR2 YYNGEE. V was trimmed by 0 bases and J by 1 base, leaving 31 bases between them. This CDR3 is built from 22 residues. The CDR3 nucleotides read TGTGCCAGCAGCGTAGCTACGGGGGGCCTCCACCTGGGCGGGTTGGAGAACACTGAAGCTTTCTTT. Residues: CASSVATGGLHLGGLENTEAFF.

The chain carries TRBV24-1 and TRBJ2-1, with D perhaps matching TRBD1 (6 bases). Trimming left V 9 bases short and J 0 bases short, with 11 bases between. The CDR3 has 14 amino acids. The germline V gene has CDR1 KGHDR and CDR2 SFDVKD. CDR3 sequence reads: CATGGSNSYNEQFF. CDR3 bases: TGTGCCACCGGGGGCAGTAACTCCTACAATGAGCAGTTCTTC.

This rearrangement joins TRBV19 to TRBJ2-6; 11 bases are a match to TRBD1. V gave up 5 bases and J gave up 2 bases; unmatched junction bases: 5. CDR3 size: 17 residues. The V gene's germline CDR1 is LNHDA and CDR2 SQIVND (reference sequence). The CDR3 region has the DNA TGTGCCAGTAGTGCGGGACAGGGGGGCCCTGGGGCCAACGTCCTGACTTTC. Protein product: CASSAGQGGPGANVLTF.

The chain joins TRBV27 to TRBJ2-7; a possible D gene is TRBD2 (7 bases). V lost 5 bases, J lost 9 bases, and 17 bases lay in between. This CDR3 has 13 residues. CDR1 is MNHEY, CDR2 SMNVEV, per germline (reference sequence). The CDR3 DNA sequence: TGTGCCAGCAGTCCCCTCGGGGGGCCTCGGCAGTACTTC. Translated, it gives CASSPLGGPRQYF.

The chain's CDR3 is CASSLAPSLEAFF. CDR3 nucleotides: TGCGCCAGCAGCTTGGCCCCCAGTCTTGAAGCTTTCTTT. The chain recombines TRBV5-1 with TRBJ1-1; unclear D gene. The germline gives CDR1 SGHRS, CDR2 YFSETQ. The germline V and J ends were trimmed by 0 bases and 7 bases, with 10 bases remaining between them. The CDR3 is made up of 13 amino acids.

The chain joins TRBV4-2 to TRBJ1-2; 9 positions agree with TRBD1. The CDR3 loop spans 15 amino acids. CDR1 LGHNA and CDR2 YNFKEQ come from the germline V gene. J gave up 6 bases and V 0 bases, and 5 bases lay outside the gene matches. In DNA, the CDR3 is TGTGCCAGCAGCCAAGATCCCGGACAGGGGAATGGCTACACCTTC. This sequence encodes CASSQDPGQGNGYTF.

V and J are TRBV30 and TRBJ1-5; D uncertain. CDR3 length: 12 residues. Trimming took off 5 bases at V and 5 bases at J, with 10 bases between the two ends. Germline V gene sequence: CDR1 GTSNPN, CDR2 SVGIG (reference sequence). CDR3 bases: TGTGCCTGGCAGACCGGAGATCAGCCCCAGCATTTT. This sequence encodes CAWQTGDQPQHF.

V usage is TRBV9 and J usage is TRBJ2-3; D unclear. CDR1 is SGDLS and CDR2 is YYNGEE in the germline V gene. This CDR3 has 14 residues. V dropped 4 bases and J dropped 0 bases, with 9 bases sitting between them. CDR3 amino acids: CASSPLTSTDTQYF. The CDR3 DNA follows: TGTGCCAGCAGCCCCCTTACTAGCACAGATACGCAGTATTTT.

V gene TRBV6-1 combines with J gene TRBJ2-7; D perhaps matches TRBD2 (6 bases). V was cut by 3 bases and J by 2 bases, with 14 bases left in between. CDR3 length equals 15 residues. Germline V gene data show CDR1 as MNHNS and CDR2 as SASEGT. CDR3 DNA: TGTGCCAGCAGTGAGTGGGGGGACGGAGCCTACGAGCAGTACTTC. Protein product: CASSEWGDGAYEQYF.

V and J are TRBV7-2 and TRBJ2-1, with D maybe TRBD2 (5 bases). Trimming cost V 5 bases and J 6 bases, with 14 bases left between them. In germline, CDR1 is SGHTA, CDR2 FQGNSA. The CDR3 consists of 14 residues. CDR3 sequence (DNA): TGTGCCAGCAGCCGGGGTGGGTTCCGCAATGAGCAGTTCTTC. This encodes CASSRGGFRNEQFF. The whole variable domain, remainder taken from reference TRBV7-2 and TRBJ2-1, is GAGVSQSPSNKVTEKGKDVELRCDPISGHTALYWYRQSLGQGLEFLIYFQGNSAPDKSGLPSDRFSAERTGGSVSTLTIQRTQQEDSAVYLCASSRGGFRNEQFFGPGTRLTVL.